Listed below are T cell receptor beta chains from one sample, sequenced in a study of T cell repertoires in cytomegalovirus infection. No antigens are known for them. From the reads, TCRdb called clonotypes with MiXCR, one entry per CDR3 protein. The profile shows around 770,000 distinct CDR3 sequences, about 29% of them singletons. The sample in question was cultured CD8+ T cells from PBMCs, obtained from culture after CMV antigen stimulation. These receptors originate from a human donor in good health (CMV status not recorded). Some clones in this sample may be carry-over from other donors' samples. CDR3s include the opening cysteine and the closing phenylalanine or tryptophan. Each record gives: V gene, J gene, D gene, clone size, CDR3 DNA, CDR3 protein. D genes are given only for firm matches. Size tells how often a clone was seen (once, few, many) or the class of an expanded clone, and some rows leave it out.

TRBV12-3/TRBV12-4	TRBJ1-3	NA	NA	TGTGCCAGCAGTTTGAAAGACCTCGGGGGGGACGACGCTTTT	CASSLKDLGGDDAF
TRBV7-9	TRBJ2-5	NA	NA	TGTGCCAGCAGCTTAGATGTTTCCCAAGAGACCCAGTACTTC	CASSLDVSQETQYF
TRBV6-1	TRBJ2-7	TRBD2	NA	TGTGCCAGCAGGGCACTAGCGGGGGGAGCATACGAGCAGTACTTC	CASRALAGGAYEQYF
TRBV7-6	TRBJ2-1	TRBD1	NA	TGTGCCAGCAGCGTCCGGACAGGGGGCAATGAGCAGTTCTTC	CASSVRTGGNEQFF
TRBV7-2	TRBJ1-2	NA	many	TGTGCCAGCAGCTTAGAGGCCAGGCGGTTCAACTATGGCTACACCTTC	CASSLEARRFNYGYTF
TRBV4-3	TRBJ1-1	NA	NA	TGCGCCAGCAGCCAAGCGGCCGGGGGGGGCGCGATTGAAGCTTTCTTT	CASSQAAGGGAIEAFF
TRBV7-6	TRBJ1-6	NA	NA	TGTGCCAGCAGCCCGGGGGGGGAACCCCTCCACTTT	CASSPGGEPLHF
TRBV6-1	TRBJ2-3	NA	few	TGTGCCAGCACCGGGGACCAGCAGTATTTT	CASTGDQQYF
TRBV5-5	TRBJ2-7	NA	NA	TGTGCCAGCAGCTTGTTTTTTGAAGGCAGGGGCTCCTACGAGCAGTACTTC	CASSLFFEGRGSYEQYF
TRBV6-6	TRBJ1-3	NA	NA	TGTGCCAGCGACATAACGATCGGAAACACCATATATTTT	CASDITIGNTIYF
TRBV3-1	TRBJ2-1	NA	few	TGTGCCAGCAGCCATCCTGCAGGGGCCCGCGGGGATGAGCAGTTCTTC	CASSHPAGARGDEQFF
TRBV27	TRBJ2-3	NA	few	TGTGCCAGCATCGAGCGGTGGCCGGGCACAGATACGCAGTATTTT	CASIERWPGTDTQYF
TRBV5-1	TRBJ1-2	NA	few	TGCGCCAGCAGCCCCTCGGGGTCGGGGGCCATCTATGGCTACACCTTC	CASSPSGSGAIYGYTF
TRBV7-8	TRBJ1-4	NA	many	TGTGCCAGCAGCTTCGAGGGAATGGGTGAAAAACTGTTTTTT	CASSFEGMGEKLFF
TRBV5-4	TRBJ2-1	NA	many	TGTGCCAGCAGCTTGGAATGGGAAAATGAGCAGTTCTTC	CASSLEWENEQFF